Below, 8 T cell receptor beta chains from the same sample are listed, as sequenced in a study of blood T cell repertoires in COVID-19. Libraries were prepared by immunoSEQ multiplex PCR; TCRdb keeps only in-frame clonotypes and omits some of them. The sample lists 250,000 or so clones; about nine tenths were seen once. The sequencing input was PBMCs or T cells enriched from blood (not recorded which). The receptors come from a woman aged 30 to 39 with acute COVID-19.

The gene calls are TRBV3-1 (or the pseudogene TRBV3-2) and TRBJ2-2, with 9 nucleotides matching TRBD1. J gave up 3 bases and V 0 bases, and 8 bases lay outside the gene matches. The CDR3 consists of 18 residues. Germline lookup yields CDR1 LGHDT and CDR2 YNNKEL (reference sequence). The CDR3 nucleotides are TGTGCCAGCAGCCAAGATAGGGACAGGGCATGGGACACCGGGGAGCTGTTTTTT. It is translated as CASSQDRDRAWDTGELFF.

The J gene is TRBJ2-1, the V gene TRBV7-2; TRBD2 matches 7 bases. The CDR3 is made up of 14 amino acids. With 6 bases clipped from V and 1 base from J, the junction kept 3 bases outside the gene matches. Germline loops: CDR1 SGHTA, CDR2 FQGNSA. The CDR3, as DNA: TGTGCCAGCAGAACTAGCGCTTCCTACAATGAGCAGTTCTTC. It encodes CASRTSASYNEQFF.

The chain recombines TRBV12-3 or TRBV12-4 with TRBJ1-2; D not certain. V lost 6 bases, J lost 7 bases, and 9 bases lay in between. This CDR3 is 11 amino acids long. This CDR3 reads CASRRGSGYTF. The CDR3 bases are TGTGCCAGCAGGAGAGGAAGTGGCTACACCTTC.

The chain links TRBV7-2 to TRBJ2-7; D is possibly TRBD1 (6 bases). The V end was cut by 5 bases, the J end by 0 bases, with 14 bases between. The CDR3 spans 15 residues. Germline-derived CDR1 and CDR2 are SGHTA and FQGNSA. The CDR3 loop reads CASSVRDISSYEQYF. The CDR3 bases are TGTGCCAGCAGCGTCCGGGACATCAGCTCCTACGAGCAGTACTTC.

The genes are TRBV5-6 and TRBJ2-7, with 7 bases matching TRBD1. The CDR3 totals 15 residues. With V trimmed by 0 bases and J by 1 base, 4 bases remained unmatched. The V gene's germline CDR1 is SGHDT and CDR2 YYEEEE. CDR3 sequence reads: CASSLVGQASYEQYF. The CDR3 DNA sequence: TGTGCCAGCAGCTTGGTAGGACAGGCGTCCTACGAGCAGTACTTC.

Here the CDR3 DNA reads TGTGCCACCAGCAGAGATCGTACCGGGTTCTCTGGAAACACCATATATTTT. It codes for CATSRDRTGFSGNTIYF. The V and J genes are TRBV15 and TRBJ1-3; no clear D. Trimming cost V 0 bases and J 0 bases, with 12 bases left between them. CDR1 is LNHNV and CDR2 is YYDKDF in the germline V gene (reference sequence). This CDR3 has 17 residues.

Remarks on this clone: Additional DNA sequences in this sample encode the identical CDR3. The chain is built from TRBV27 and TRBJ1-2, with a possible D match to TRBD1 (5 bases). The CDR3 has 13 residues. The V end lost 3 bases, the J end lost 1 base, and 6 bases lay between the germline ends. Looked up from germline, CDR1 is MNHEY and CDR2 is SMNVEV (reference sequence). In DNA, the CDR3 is TGTGCCAGCAGTTTCGGGGGTAACTATGGCTACACCTTC. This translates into CASSFGGNYGYTF.

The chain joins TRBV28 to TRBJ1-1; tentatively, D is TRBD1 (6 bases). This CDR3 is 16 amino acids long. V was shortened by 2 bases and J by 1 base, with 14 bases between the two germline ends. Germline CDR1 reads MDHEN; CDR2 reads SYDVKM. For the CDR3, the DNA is TGTGCCAGCAGTTTAGGGGGCATAGACAGGAACACTGAAGCTTTCTTT. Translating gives CASSLGGIDRNTEAFF.